These 20 T cell receptor beta chains were all obtained from the same sample, sequenced in a study of T cell changes during pregnancy in multiple sclerosis. Assay used: immunoSEQ multiplex PCR; TCRdb lists only in-frame clones, some missing. The sample holds some 49,000 clones; 90% are singletons and the top ten take about 5.1%. Sequencing was performed on peripheral blood, taken after pregnancy. These receptors all come from a female donor in good health, enrolled as a control in a pregnancy study.

The sample holds a few counts of this clone. The rearrangement links TRBV29-1 to TRBJ1-1, with TRBD1 identical over 7 bases. Per germline, CDR1 SQVTM and CDR2 ANQGSEA. The CDR3 length is 12 residues. Trimming removed 2 bases from V and 4 bases from J; junction bases left unmatched: 1. The CDR3 loop reads CSVEQGGTEAFF. Here the CDR3 DNA reads TGCAGCGTTGAACAGGGGGGCACTGAAGCTTTCTTT.

This clone was found once. The chain links TRBV19 to TRBJ1-5; D is uncertain. Trimming pared 7 bases from V and 0 bases from J, leaving 10 bases between. Per the germline V gene, CDR1 is LNHDA and CDR2 is SQIVND (reference sequence). The length of the CDR3 is 14 residues. The chain's CDR3 is CASNRPYSNQPQHF. The CDR3, as DNA: TGTGCCAGTAACAGACCCTATAGCAATCAGCCCCAGCATTTT.

This clone was seen a single time. The J gene is TRBJ2-5, the V gene TRBV14; D unresolved. This CDR3 comprises 16 residues. Germline lookup yields CDR1 SGHDN and CDR2 FVKESK. Trimming cost V 2 bases and J 4 bases, with 17 bases left between them. DNA of the CDR3: TGTGCCAGCAGCCAATTGACGAGCGTAGGTCGAGAGACCCAGTACTTC. This translates into CASSQLTSVGRETQYF.

The chain carries TRBV21-1 and TRBJ1-5; TRBD1 is the table's D call, not checked against the DNA. TRBV21-1 is described as a pseudogene. The CDR3 loop spans 18 amino acids. The CDR3 nucleotides are TGTGCCAGCAGCAAATGGGGGCACCACAGGGTTGGGAATCAGCCCCAGCATTTT. Encoded protein: CASSKWGHHRVGNQPQHF.

This sequence joins TRBV9 and TRBJ1-1; D ambiguous. Germline loops: CDR1 SGDLS, CDR2 YYNGEE. The V end was cut by 0 bases, the J end by 6 bases, with 12 bases between. There are 14 residues in the CDR3. CDR3 DNA: TGTGCCAGCAGCGTAGGAGGGCCCCCGGCTGAAGCTTTCTTT. Encoded protein: CASSVGGPPAEAFF.

The gene calls are TRBV5-6 and TRBJ1-5, with D possibly being TRBD1 (6 bases). Trimming removed 2 bases from V and 3 bases from J, with 9 bases in between. This CDR3 is 14 amino acids long. The germline V gene has CDR1 SGHDT and CDR2 YYEEEE. The CDR3: CASSFGGANQPQHF. For the CDR3, the DNA is TGTGCCAGCAGCTTCGGGGGGGCCAATCAGCCCCAGCATTTT. The full variable domain, completed using reference TRBV5-6 and TRBJ1-5, is DAGVTQSPTHLIKTRGQQVTLRCSPKSGHDTVSWYQQALGQGPQFIFQYYEEEERQRGNFPDRFSGHQFPNYSSELNVNALLLGDSALYLCASSFGGANQPQHFGDGTRLSIL.

In its sample, this clone was seen once. The chain has TRBV4-3 and TRBJ2-7; 9 bases match TRBD1. J gave up 4 bases and V 1 base, and 8 bases lay outside the gene matches. The CDR3 runs 16 residues. Germline CDR1 LGHNA, CDR2 YSLEER. The CDR3 DNA sequence: TGCGCCAGCAGCCAAGCAAGGACAGGGGTTCTATACGAGCAGTACTTC. Its translation: CASSQARTGVLYEQYF.

The chain has TRBV6-1 and TRBJ2-3, with D possibly being TRBD2 (6 bases). The CDR3 contains 19 residues. Germline V gene lookup returns CDR1 MNHNS and CDR2 SASEGT. V was pared by 3 bases and J by 2 bases, with 24 bases between. The CDR3, as DNA: TGTGCCAGCAGTGACGTTCCCGCCATATGGCGGGGCAACACAGATACGCAGTATTTT. Amino acid sequence: CASSDVPAIWRGNTDTQYF.

The gene calls are TRBV6-5 and TRBJ1-1; 11 bases map to TRBD1. Germline assignment: CDR1 MNHEY and CDR2 SVGAGI. V lost 6 bases and J lost 4; bases outside the gene matches: 1. The CDR3 has 13 residues. The CDR3 region is CASRGQGGTEAFF. As DNA, the CDR3 is TGTGCCAGCAGGGGACAGGGGGGCACTGAAGCTTTCTTT.

The rearrangement joins TRBV5-1 to TRBJ2-3; tentatively, D is TRBD2 (6 bases). The CDR3 is made up of 17 amino acids. The germline V and J ends were trimmed by 0 bases and 4 bases, with 18 bases remaining between them. Per the germline V gene, CDR1 is SGHRS and CDR2 is YFSETQ. CDR3 region: CASSLEGGSSWADTQYF. The CDR3 nucleotides are TGCGCCAGCAGCTTGGAGGGAGGTAGTTCCTGGGCAGATACGCAGTATTTT.

The chain joins TRBV7-9 to TRBJ2-2; 10 nucleotides match TRBD2. The V gene end was trimmed by 5 bases and the J gene end by 5 bases; junction bases not matched to a gene: 5. This CDR3 is built from 15 residues. CDR1 is SEHNR, CDR2 FQNEAQ, per germline (reference sequence). CDR3: CASSQIAGGTGELFF. As DNA, the CDR3 is TGTGCCAGCAGCCAGATAGCGGGGGGAACCGGGGAGCTGTTTTTT.

The chain uses TRBV6-6 and TRBJ1-6; maybe TRBD1 (5 bases). The CDR3 spans 14 residues. CDR1 and CDR2 (germline): MNHNY, SVGAGI (reference sequence). The ends were cut back, 5 bases at V and 8 bases at J, with 13 bases in the middle. CDR3 region: CASSRDGGYSPLHF. CDR3 bases: TGTGCCAGCAGTAGGGACGGGGGTTATTCACCCCTCCACTTT.

This clone showed up just a few times. This chain joins TRBV5-6 and TRBJ2-7, with a tentative D call TRBD2 (6 bases). Trimming stripped 0 bases from V and 0 bases from J, with 10 bases between. The CDR3 has 15 residues. Looked up from germline, CDR1 is SGHDT and CDR2 is YYEEEE. The CDR3 region is CASSLGDFSSYEQYF. The CDR3 nucleotides are TGTGCCAGCAGCTTGGGGGACTTTAGCTCCTACGAGCAGTACTTC.

The CDR3 DNA reads TGTGCCAGCTCACCACTTCCAGGTGGGACAGGCACCTACGAGCAGTACTTC. It yields the protein CASSPLPGGTGTYEQYF. This chain connects TRBV18 to TRBJ2-7; 8 bases fit TRBD1. With V trimmed by 1 base and J by 2 bases, 10 bases remained unmatched. The CDR3 totals 17 residues. The V gene's germline CDR1 is KGHSH and CDR2 LQKENI.

V and J are TRBV19 and TRBJ1-6, with D perhaps TRBD1 (6 bases). Germline lookup yields CDR1 LNHDA and CDR2 SQIVND (reference sequence). The CDR3 extends over 18 amino acids. V dropped 2 bases and J dropped 9 bases, with 23 bases sitting between them. Here the CDR3 reads CASSIPNRAGGFVSPLHF. In DNA, the CDR3 is TGTGCCAGTAGTATACCAAACCGGGCGGGGGGCTTTGTTTCACCCCTCCACTTT. The full variable domain, completed using reference TRBV19 and TRBJ1-6, is DGGITQSPKYLFRKEGQNVTLSCEQNLNHDAMYWYRQDPGQGLRLIYYSQIVNDFQKGDIAEGYSVSREKKESFPLTVTSAQKNPTAFYLCASSIPNRAGGFVSPLHFGNGTRLTVT.

This chain uses TRBV19 with TRBJ1-1; D gene unclear. Germline assignment: CDR1 LNHDA and CDR2 SQIVND (reference sequence). This CDR3 has 13 amino acids. V was pared by 4 bases and J by 0 bases, with 6 bases between. In DNA, the CDR3 is TGTGCCAGTAGTACCAACATGAACACTGAAGCTTTCTTT. Protein sequence: CASSTNMNTEAFF.

The genes are TRBV5-1 and TRBJ2-7; 13 bases are a match to TRBD2. V lost 0 bases and J lost 7; bases outside the gene matches: 7. Germline CDR1 reads SGHRS; CDR2 reads YFSETQ. The CDR3 consists of 16 residues. The CDR3 sequence is CASSLGTSGSVGEQYF. The CDR3 DNA reads TGCGCCAGCAGCTTGGGGACTAGCGGGAGTGTAGGAGAGCAGTACTTC.

This chain links TRBV7-3 with TRBJ2-1, with 7 bases matching TRBD2. Looked up from germline, CDR1 is SGHTA and CDR2 is FQGTGA. Trimming removed 5 bases from V and 9 bases from J; junction bases left unmatched: 7. The CDR3 is made up of 13 amino acids. CDR3 amino acids: CASSHLAGVEQFF. In nucleotides, the CDR3 is TGTGCCAGCAGCCATCTTGCGGGGGTTGAGCAGTTCTTC.

V is TRBV28 and J is TRBJ1-2; D uncertain. Deletions cut 4 bases from V and 4 bases from J, with 7 bases between. The germline CDR1 and CDR2 sequences are MDHEN and SYDVKM. This CDR3 region has 12 residues. As DNA, the CDR3 is TGTGCCAGCAGTTCTGTAATCTATGGCTACACCTTC. Protein product: CASSSVIYGYTF.

V gene TRBV13 combines with J gene TRBJ2-1; D is possibly TRBD2 (7 bases). This CDR3 is 13 amino acids long. CDR1 is PRHDT and CDR2 is FYEKMQ in the germline V gene (reference sequence). The V and J ends lost 1 base and 9 bases respectively, with 10 bases between them. CDR3: CASSLDAGAEQFF. The CDR3 DNA follows: TGTGCCAGCAGCTTAGATGCGGGGGCTGAGCAGTTCTTC.